These T cell receptor beta chains were read from a single sample in a study of neurological immune-mediated disorders. TCRdb redid the calling of the 5' RACE reads with MiXCR, one entry per CDR3 protein. The profile shows roughly 48,000 distinct CDR3 sequences, 25% of them singletons. Material: PBMCs. These receptors all come from a woman aged 70-85 years in good health. The CDR3 runs from the conserved cysteine through the conserved F or W. The order of the fields is J gene, V gene, CDR3 protein.

>TRBJ2-7|TRBV19
CASSKNTAELYEQYF
>TRBJ1-1|TRBV7-9
CASSLALVTEAFF
>TRBJ2-2|TRBV15
CATSRDSGAAGELFF
>TRBJ2-1|TRBV27
CASRGLAGGYNEQFF
>TRBJ2-3|TRBV11-2
CASSRGTTRSGTQYF
>TRBJ1-5|TRBV20-1
CSARPGGDQPQHF
>TRBJ1-1|TRBV10-3
CAISEQPGQVNTEAFF
>TRBJ1-5|TRBV9
CASSVAANQPQHF
>TRBJ1-4|TRBV29-1
CSSRAGPNEKLFF
>TRBJ2-7|TRBV7-6
CASSPLEGALNEQYF
>TRBJ2-5|TRBV20-1
CSASPRGGQETQYF
>TRBJ2-6|TRBV28
CASSLRQSGANVLTF
>TRBJ2-3|TRBV29-1
CSVASGRHTDTQYF
>TRBJ2-1|TRBV20-1
CSARTATSYNEQFF
>TRBJ1-6|TRBV7-9
CASSPRGTPGSPLHF
>TRBJ2-7|TRBV20-1
CSAGPQGSSSYEQYF
>TRBJ1-2|TRBV10-3
CAISQKPNGYTF
>TRBJ2-1|TRBV4-1
CASSRGGLAGLGNEQFF
>TRBJ2-1|TRBV14
CASSRPGATYNEQFF
>TRBJ1-5|TRBV6-2/TRBV6-3
CASSEQGDGNQPQHF
>TRBJ2-5|TRBV10-3
CAISVPGSQATQYF
>TRBJ1-4|TRBV6-5
CASSHGQGRYNEKLFF
>TRBJ2-3|TRBV5-1
CASSLISGGRDTQYF
>TRBJ2-7|TRBV5-1
CASSLWGGQSYEQYF
>TRBJ2-3|TRBV20-1
CSARARVGAGGFSSTDTQYF
>TRBJ2-2|TRBV2
CASSPMTNTGELFF
>TRBJ2-5|TRBV5-6
CASSFWSAGGETQYF
>TRBJ2-7|TRBV12-3/TRBV12-4
CASSSLSGSYEQYF
>TRBJ2-4|TRBV11-2
CASSPRRGGADIHYF
>TRBJ2-1|TRBV7-2
CASSPSGVHEQFF
>TRBJ2-1|TRBV7-2
CASSTWTVSYNEQFF
>TRBJ2-2|TRBV5-1
CASSLYRNTGELFF
>TRBJ2-7|TRBV5-5
CASSLAATGDRVYEQYF
>TRBJ2-1|TRBV7-9
CASIRSGSGGNEQFF
>TRBJ2-1|TRBV7-2
CASSLALENRGGHF
>TRBJ1-2|TRBV7-9
CASSLFSFPNYGYTF
>TRBJ1-6|TRBV11-3
CASSLGQGRHSPLHF
>TRBJ2-7|TRBV10-3
CAISESQNSYEQYF
>TRBJ2-5|TRBV3-1
CASRPSGPGETQYF
>TRBJ2-7|TRBV6-2/TRBV6-3
CASSYPRQGLREQYF
>TRBJ2-7|TRBV20-1
CSVSGTSVTYEQYF
>TRBJ2-7|TRBV7-3
CASSPPDRPYEQYF
>TRBJ2-3|TRBV3-1
CASSQGTSADTQYF
>TRBJ1-2|TRBV7-6
CASSRDSGYGYTF
>TRBJ2-1|TRBV7-9
CASSPLIYEQFF
>TRBJ2-2|TRBV7-2
CASSLSWDTGELFF
>TRBJ1-6|TRBV5-1
CASSPRQPSGNSPLHF
>TRBJ2-2|TRBV5-1
CASSHIGGTSGTGELFF